This T cell receptor beta chain was captured in a study of cytomegalovirus exposure and HLA in healthy donors. Study overall: In terms of ancestry, the Caucasian-associated cluster contained around 79% of the roughly 400 genotyped donors. Study findings and constraints: Later on, analysis showed that most CMV-associated TCR beta chains appeared to be HLA-restricted. Most subjects' HLA-A and HLA-B alleles were reportedly predicted from TCR beta sequences.

Comments on this clone: Its specificity is unknown.

The PCR was carried out with 60 Vbeta primers and 13 Jbeta primers. The assay was immunoSEQ multiplex PCR, and TCRdb's table has in-frame clones only and misses some. The table has approximately 170,000 clones, about 82% seen once. Trimming stripped 4 bases from V and 2 bases from J, with 18 bases between. The CDR3 runs to 16 residues. CDR1 and CDR2 (germline): GTSNPN, SVGIG (reference sequence). V and J are TRBV30 and TRBJ1-5, with D perhaps TRBD1 (5 bases). The clonotype originates from a male donor in good health and CMV-seronegative. Material for sequencing was PBMCs. CDR3 sequence: CAWTETGIMGNQPQHF. In DNA form, the CDR3 reads TGTGCCTGGACCGAAACAGGTATTATGGGCAATCAGCCCCAGCATTTT.